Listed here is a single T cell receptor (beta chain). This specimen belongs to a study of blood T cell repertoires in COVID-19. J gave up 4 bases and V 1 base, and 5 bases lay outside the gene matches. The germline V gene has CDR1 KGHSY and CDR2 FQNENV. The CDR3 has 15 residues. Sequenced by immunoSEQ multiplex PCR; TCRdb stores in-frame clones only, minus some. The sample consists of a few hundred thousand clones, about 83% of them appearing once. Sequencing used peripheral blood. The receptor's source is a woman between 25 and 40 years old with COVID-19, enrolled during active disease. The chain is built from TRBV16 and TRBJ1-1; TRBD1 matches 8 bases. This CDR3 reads CASSQWDRRPTEAFF. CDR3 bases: TGTGCCAGCAGCCAATGGGACAGGCGCCCCACTGAAGCTTTCTTT.